Following are 13 T cell receptor beta chains from one sample sequenced in a study of PD-L1 blockade in urothelial cancer. Clones were read by immunoSEQ multiplex PCR, and TCRdb kept only the in-frame ones, dropping some. The table records 100,000 or so clones, 91% of them present only once. Here the sequenced sample was PBMCs, taken around atezolizumab (anti-PD-L1) treatment. These receptors originate from a woman of 80 years or more with urothelial cancer.

This chain joins TRBV9 and TRBJ2-7; TRBD2 matches 7 bases. The junction had 6 bases not matched to a gene; V was cut back by 0 bases and J by 3 bases. The CDR3 runs to 15 residues. The germline CDR1 and CDR2 sequences are SGDLS and YYNGEE. Written as DNA, the CDR3 is TGTGCCAGCAGCGTAGGCGGTACTAGCGACTACGAGCAGTACTTC. Translation: CASSVGGTSDYEQYF.

A remark on this clone: The same CDR3 is also encoded by other DNA sequences in this sample. The rearrangement joins TRBV27 to TRBJ2-7, with D perhaps TRBD2 (5 bases). This CDR3 is 12 amino acids long. The V end lost 3 bases, the J end lost 7 bases, and 10 bases lay between the germline ends. Germline loops: CDR1 MNHEY, CDR2 SMNVEV (reference sequence). The CDR3 reads CASSLPGGEQYF. CDR3 sequence (DNA): TGTGCCAGCAGTTTGCCCGGAGGAGAGCAGTACTTC.

This clone was counted a single time. The rearrangement links TRBV15 to TRBJ2-1; 8 positions match TRBD2. Germline assignment: CDR1 LNHNV and CDR2 YYDKDF (reference sequence). The CDR3 contains 15 residues. V was clipped by 5 bases and J by 5 bases; unmatched bases: 8. The CDR3 bases are TGTGCCACCAGCCCCAGGAGTAGCGGGAACAATGAGCAGTTCTTC. This sequence encodes CATSPRSSGNNEQFF.

V gene TRBV6-5 combines with J gene TRBJ2-3; TRBD1 is a possible D gene (6 bases). The V and J ends lost 2 bases and 3 bases respectively, with 9 bases between them. The germline V gene has CDR1 MNHEY and CDR2 SVGAGI. The CDR3 length is 14 residues. This chain's CDR3 is CASSYGGGTDTQYF. The CDR3 DNA follows: TGTGCCAGCAGTTACGGGGGCGGGACAGATACGCAGTATTTT.

The V gene is TRBV27, the J gene TRBJ2-5, with 7 positions matching TRBD1. With V trimmed by 6 bases and J by 1 base, 2 bases remained unmatched. Germline lookup yields CDR1 MNHEY and CDR2 SMNVEV (reference sequence). The CDR3 extends over 13 amino acids. CDR3 bases: TGTGCCAGCAGAAGGGACAGCCAAGAGACCCAGTACTTC. Residues: CASRRDSQETQYF.

The V call is TRBV15, the J call TRBJ1-1, with 8 bases aligning to TRBD1. The length of the CDR3 is 15 residues. CDR1 LNHNV and CDR2 YYDKDF come from the germline V gene (reference sequence). Unmatched junction bases numbered 3, after V lost 3 bases and J lost 0 bases. The CDR3: CATSRGQELNTEAFF. The CDR3 DNA reads as TGTGCCACCAGCAGGGGACAGGAGCTGAACACTGAAGCTTTCTTT.

The V call is TRBV18, the J call TRBJ2-3; 11 nucleotides align to TRBD2. Germline lookup yields CDR1 KGHSH and CDR2 LQKENI. The CDR3 is made up of 17 amino acids. V lost 3 bases, J lost 4 bases, and 9 bases stayed unmatched. The CDR3 spells CASSPALAGGVADTQYF. DNA for the CDR3: TGTGCCAGCTCACCCGCCCTAGCGGGAGGAGTAGCAGATACGCAGTATTTT.

The genes are TRBV18 and TRBJ1-4; 8 nucleotides match TRBD1. Germline V gene lookup returns CDR1 KGHSH and CDR2 LQKENI. The ends lost 3 bases at V and 8 bases at J; junction bases unmatched: 5. This CDR3 has 14 residues. CDR3 in DNA: TGTGCCAGCTCACCTCCTGACAGGGGAGAAAAACTGTTTTTT. Amino acids: CASSPPDRGEKLFF. Filled out from reference TRBV18 and TRBJ1-4, the complete variable domain reads NAGVMQNPRHLVRRRGQEARLRCSPMKGHSHVYWYRQLPEEGLKFMVYLQKENIIDESGMPKERFSAEFPKEGPSILRIQQVVRGDSAAYFCASSPPDRGEKLFFGSGTQLSVL.

The V gene is TRBV7-2, the J gene TRBJ1-2; 7 bases match TRBD1. Germline loops: CDR1 SGHTA, CDR2 FQGNSA. The CDR3 runs 12 residues. V shed 5 bases, J shed 12 bases, and the junction held 9 bases outside the gene matches. The CDR3 DNA follows: TGTGCCAGCAGCCCTAGCCTGGACAGGAACACCTTC. It is translated as CASSPSLDRNTF.

The V and J genes are TRBV4-2 and TRBJ1-5; a possible D gene is TRBD1 (6 bases). This CDR3 has 15 amino acids. V was pared by 1 base and J by 2 bases, with 9 bases between. CDR1 is LGHNA and CDR2 is YNFKEQ in the germline V gene. The CDR3: CASSQGAGGNQPQHF. The CDR3 region has the DNA TGTGCCAGCAGCCAAGGGGCAGGGGGCAATCAGCCCCAGCATTTT.

V usage is TRBV18 and J usage is TRBJ2-2, with 9 positions matching TRBD2. CDR1 and CDR2 (germline): KGHSH, LQKENI. Trimming cost V 1 base and J 7 bases; bases outside gene matches: 13. The CDR3 runs 18 residues. CDR3 nucleotides: TGTGCCAGCTCACCACGGTCCGCGGGAGGGCCTTTTGGCGGGGAGCTGTTTTTT. Translated, it gives CASSPRSAGGPFGGELFF.

This chain connects TRBV7-3 to TRBJ2-1, with 7 bases fitting TRBD2. The CDR3 is made up of 15 amino acids. Germline CDR1 reads SGHTA; CDR2 reads FQGTGA. With 2 bases clipped from V and 7 bases from J, the junction kept 8 bases outside the gene matches. CDR3 in amino acids: CASSLLAGDRNEQFF. The CDR3 region has the DNA TGTGCCAGCAGCTTACTTGCGGGAGACCGGAATGAGCAGTTCTTC.

This clone was counted a single time. For the CDR3, the DNA is TGTGCCAGCAGCCCGGTGAGGGAGACAGGGCGGGATGAGCAGTTCTTC. It is translated as CASSPVRETGRDEQFF. The V gene is TRBV9, the J gene TRBJ2-1, with 7 bases identical to TRBD1. CDR1 and CDR2 (germline): SGDLS, YYNGEE. The V and J ends lost 4 bases and 8 bases, in that order; junction bases with no gene match: 15. This CDR3 spans 16 amino acids.